This T cell receptor beta chain was captured in a study of PD-1 blockade in classical Hodgkin lymphoma. The study, taken as a whole, reports: When set against healthy donors, newly diagnosed patients were reported to show lower baseline TCR diversity.

Trimming at V came to 4 bases and at J to 4 bases, leaving 10 bases not matched to a gene. This CDR3 has 15 residues. From germline, CDR1 is LNHDA and CDR2 SQIVND (reference sequence). Turning to this clone: Its antigen is not identified.

Brentuximab vedotin exposure varied among the patients, all of whom had relapsed after autologous stem cell transplantation. Generated by immunoSEQ multiplex PCR, the TCRdb table keeps only in-frame clones and is missing some. Of 89,000 or so clones listed, approximately 91% are singletons. The rearrangement links TRBV19 to TRBJ2-7; 7 nucleotides align to TRBD1. The clonotype was recovered from a human donor with classical Hodgkin lymphoma. The sequencing here drew on peripheral blood mononuclear cells (PBMCs), taken before the second cycle of nivolumab. The CDR3 is CASSSSVGRGYEQYF. In DNA, the CDR3 is TGTGCCAGTAGTAGTTCGGTTGGCAGGGGGTACGAGCAGTACTTC.